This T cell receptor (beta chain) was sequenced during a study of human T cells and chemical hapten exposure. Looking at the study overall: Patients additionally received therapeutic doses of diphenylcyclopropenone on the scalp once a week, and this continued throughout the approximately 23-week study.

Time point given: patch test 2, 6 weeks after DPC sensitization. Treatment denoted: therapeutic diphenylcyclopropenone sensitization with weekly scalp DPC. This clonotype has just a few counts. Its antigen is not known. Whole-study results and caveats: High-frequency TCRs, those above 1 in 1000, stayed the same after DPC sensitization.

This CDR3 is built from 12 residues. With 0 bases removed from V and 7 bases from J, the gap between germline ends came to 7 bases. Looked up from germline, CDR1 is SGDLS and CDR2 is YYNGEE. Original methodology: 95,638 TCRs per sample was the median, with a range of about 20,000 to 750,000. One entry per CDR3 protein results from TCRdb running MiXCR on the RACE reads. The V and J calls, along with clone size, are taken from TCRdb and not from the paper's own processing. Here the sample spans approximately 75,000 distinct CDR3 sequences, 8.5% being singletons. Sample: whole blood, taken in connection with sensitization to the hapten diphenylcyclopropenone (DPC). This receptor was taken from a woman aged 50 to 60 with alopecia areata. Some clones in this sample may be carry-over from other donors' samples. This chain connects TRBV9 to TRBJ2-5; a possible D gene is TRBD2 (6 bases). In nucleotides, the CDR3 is TGTGCCAGCAGCGTAGAGGAGGGGACCCAGTACTTC. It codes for CASSVEEGTQYF.